These T cell receptor beta chains were read from a single sample in a study of T-cell reconstitution after alpha-beta-depleted transplantation in children. Each CDR3 protein gets one entry after TCRdb re-called the PCR reads with MiXCR. The sample yields around 670,000 distinct CDR3 sequences, under 15% seen once. This specimen was PBMCs, taken before TCRalphabeta/CD19-depleted stem cell transplant. All receptors derive from a girl aged 2 to 9 with congenital amegakaryocytic thrombocytopenia, due to receive a stem cell transplant. Both conserved end residues are part of each CDR3. A D gene is named only where the DNA matches it firmly. Clone size, where shown, is once, few, many, or a class for clones that have expanded.

>TRBJ1-2|-|TRBD1|TRBV29-1
TGCAGCGTTTACGCCCGGGACAGACAACATGGCTACACCTTC
CSVYARDRQHGYTF
>TRBJ2-5|-|TRBD1|TRBV6-1
TGTGCCAGCAGTGCATACGACAGGGGAGAGACCCAGTACTTC
CASSAYDRGETQYF
>TRBJ1-2|many|TRBD1|TRBV29-1
TGCAGCGTTGGGACAGGGAGTTCCTATGGCTACACCTTC
CSVGTGSSYGYTF
>TRBJ2-5|many|-|TRBV5-6
TGTGCCAGCAGCTTGGTAGGAGGACTAGAGACCCAGTACTTC
CASSLVGGLETQYF
>TRBJ2-1|many|TRBD2|TRBV29-1
TGCAGCGTTGAAGACTACACCGGGACTAGCGGGATGTGGGGCAATGAGCAGTTCTTC
CSVEDYTGTSGMWGNEQFF
>TRBJ2-3|many|-|TRBV9
TGTGCCAGCAGCGTAGCCGGGTATCCTGGGCCTAGCACAGATACGCAGTATTTT
CASSVAGYPGPSTDTQYF
>TRBJ2-7|few|-|TRBV27
TGTGCCAGCACCAATGTAGAAAGGGGTGTATTGTACGAGCAGTACTTC
CASTNVERGVLYEQYF
>TRBJ2-2|many|TRBD1|TRBV29-1
TGCAGCGGGGGACAGGGGACGACCGGGGAGCTGTTTTTT
CSGGQGTTGELFF
>TRBJ2-1|few|TRBD1|TRBV19
TGTGCCAGTAGCTCGACTGGGACAGGCCACAATGAGCAGTTCTTC
CASSSTGTGHNEQFF
>TRBJ2-7|many|-|TRBV5-1
TGCGCCAGCAGCTTTTGGCGGGGTGAGGACGAGCAGTACTTC
CASSFWRGEDEQYF
>TRBJ2-5|-|-|TRBV18
TGTGCCAGCTCACCTATCAGGGTCGGGATTGAGACCCAGTACTTC
CASSPIRVGIETQYF
>TRBJ2-2|many|TRBD2|TRBV10-3
TGTGCCACGCGGGAGTGGGGGACCGGGGAGCTGTTTTTT
CATREWGTGELFF
>TRBJ2-3|-|TRBD2|TRBV20-1
TGCAGTGCTAGAATGGCGGGGGCAGATACGCAGTATTTT
CSARMAGADTQYF
>TRBJ2-1|-|-|TRBV5-1
TGCGCCAGCAGCAGTACGACTAGTGGCGAGCAGTTCTTC
CASSSTTSGEQFF
>TRBJ2-5|-|-|TRBV20-1
TGCTGTGCTAGAGATGAGACGACGGGGGTCAGAAGAGAGACCCAGTACTTC
CCARDETTGVRRETQYF
>TRBJ2-7|many|-|TRBV20-1
TGCAGTGCTAGCTCTTGGTTAGAGAGCTCCTACGAGCAGTACTTC
CSASSWLESSYEQYF
>TRBJ2-3|-|TRBD2|TRBV12-3/TRBV12-4
TGTGCCAGCAGTCCCCCAGGAGCGGGAAGTCTGTTTGTTGATACGCAGTATTTT
CASSPPGAGSLFVDTQYF
>TRBJ1-1|many|-|TRBV29-1
TGCAGCGTTGTGTCGGGACAGAACACTGAAGCTTTCTTT
CSVVSGQNTEAFF
>TRBJ1-2|many|-|TRBV28
TGTGCCAGCAGTTTCCGGGGAGGCCTTTTGGGCTACACCTTC
CASSFRGGLLGYTF
>TRBJ2-7|many|-|TRBV27
TGTGCCAGCAGCGACCTCGGGCGTATCCACGAGCAGTACTTC
CASSDLGRIHEQYF
>TRBJ1-1|few|-|TRBV5-1
TGCGCCAGCAGCTTGGCAGAGAACATGAACACTGAAGCTTTCTTT
CASSLAENMNTEAFF
>TRBJ2-1|-|TRBD2|TRBV3-1
TGTGCCAGCAGCCTCCGGGAGGGAGGTGAGCAGTTCTTC
CASSLREGGEQFF
>TRBJ2-3|many|-|TRBV7-2
TGTGCCAGCAGCTTCGAACGTTGGCCAGATACGCAGTATTTT
CASSFERWPDTQYF
>TRBJ2-1|-|TRBD1|TRBV5-1
TGCGCCAGCAGCTTGGTGGGACAGGGGGCTTTGGAGCAGTTCTTC
CASSLVGQGALEQFF
>TRBJ2-1|-|-|TRBV12-3/TRBV12-4
TGTGCCAGCAGTTTTACGTCCAAGGAGCAGTTCTTC
CASSFTSKEQFF
>TRBJ2-1|few|TRBD1|TRBV11-2
TGTGCCAGCAGCTTAATCCGGGACAGGGGTTCCAATGAGCAGTTCTTC
CASSLIRDRGSNEQFF
>TRBJ1-2|-|TRBD1|TRBV10-3
TGTGCCATCAGTGAGCCGGGGACAGTTCATGGCTACACCTTC
CAISEPGTVHGYTF
>TRBJ2-1|-|TRBD2|TRBV5-1
TGCGCCAGCAGCCCCCTCCGGGAGGCAAATGAGCAGTTCTTC
CASSPLREANEQFF
>TRBJ2-1|few|-|TRBV7-2
TGTGCCAGCAGCTTATGGGCAGGGGGGGGGGACAATGAGCAGTTCTTC
CASSLWAGGGDNEQFF
>TRBJ2-2|-|-|TRBV5-1
TGCGCCAGCAGCCGTAAAGGTGGCACCGGGGAGCTGTTTTTT
CASSRKGGTGELFF
>TRBJ2-4|many|TRBD2|TRBV7-3
TGTGCCAGCAGCTTAACTACCCTCTTACTAGCGGGAGGGCGGGGCAAAAACATTCAGTACTTC
CASSLTTLLLAGGRGKNIQYF
>TRBJ1-6|many|-|TRBV2
TGTGCCAGCAGTGAACGGGAAGTCCGGGCCGAGTACTTTAGCTCCTATAATTCACCCCTCCACTTT
CASSEREVRAEYFSSYNSPLHF
>TRBJ2-7|many|TRBD2|TRBV12-3/TRBV12-4
TGTGCCAGCTTACTAGCGGGAGTTTCCTACGAGCAGTACTTC
CASLLAGVSYEQYF
>TRBJ2-7|few|-|TRBV20-1
TGCAGTGCTAGCTCGGCGCTCACGGCCTACGAGCAGTACTTC
CSASSALTAYEQYF
>TRBJ1-1|-|-|TRBV29-1
TGCAGCGTTGCAAAGGAGGGATGGTTAGCTGCGGACACTGAAGCTTTCTTT
CSVAKEGWLAADTEAFF
>TRBJ2-7|-|TRBD2|TRBV4-2
TGTGCCAGCAGCCAAGATCTAGTTGGGGGCCTAGCGGGGGAGCAGTACTTC
CASSQDLVGGLAGEQYF
>TRBJ2-1|many|TRBD2|TRBV10-2
TGCGCCAGCAGTGAGACCCCAACCGGGACTAGCGGGTTCTTC
CASSETPTGTSGFF
>TRBJ2-7|many|TRBD2|TRBV28
TGTGCCAGCAGTTTAGAGCGGGAGGTTTGCGAGCAGTACTTC
CASSLEREVCEQYF
>TRBJ2-4|many|TRBD1|TRBV10-1
TGCGCCAGCAGTGACAGCCGCAGGGGGAACATTCAGTACTTC
CASSDSRRGNIQYF
>TRBJ2-7|-|-|TRBV7-2
TGTGCCAGCAGCCGATCGGGTCTGGGCTACGAGCAGTACTTC
CASSRSGLGYEQYF
>TRBJ2-1|-|-|TRBV30
TGTGCCTGGAGTCAGGGGATTGAGCAGTTCTTC
CAWSQGIEQFF
>TRBJ2-1|few|-|TRBV7-9
TGTGCCAGCGGAGGGTTGGTGAACAATGAGCAGTTCTTC
CASGGLVNNEQFF
>TRBJ2-1|few|TRBD1|TRBV12-3/TRBV12-4
TGTGCCAGCAGCCGACCGGGACAGGATGTGTTGGGTGAGCAGTTCTTC
CASSRPGQDVLGEQFF
>TRBJ2-2|many|-|TRBV5-1
TGCGCCAGCAGCTTCGACATAACCGGGGAGCTGTTTTTT
CASSFDITGELFF
>TRBJ2-2|-|-|TRBV3-1
TGTGCCAGCAGCCAAAAGAAGTGGGGCGGGGAGCTGTTTTTT
CASSQKKWGGELFF
>TRBJ2-5|many|-|TRBV7-6
TGTGCCAGCAGCACCCTACTAGGGTCTCCTATGGAGACCCAGTACTTC
CASSTLLGSPMETQYF